The 20 T cell receptor beta chains below were found in one sample sequenced in a study of blood T cell repertoires in COVID-19. The assay was immunoSEQ multiplex PCR, and TCRdb's table has in-frame clones only and misses some. Among some 340,000 clones listed, 85% to 95% were seen once. The material sequenced was PBMCs or T cells enriched from blood (not recorded which). These receptors all come from a woman in her 30s who had been exposed to COVID-19.

The V gene is TRBV3-1 (or the pseudogene TRBV3-2), the J gene TRBJ2-7; possibly TRBD1 for D (6 bases). The CDR3 covers 13 residues. Germline CDR1 LGHDT, CDR2 YNNKEL (reference sequence). V lost 2 bases and J 5 bases, leaving 10 bases between the germline ends. The CDR3: CASSQTTGHEQYF. In DNA, the CDR3 is TGTGCCAGCAGCCAAACCACAGGGCACGAGCAGTACTTC.

The V call is TRBV5-1, the J call TRBJ1-1; D not resolved. Germline V gene data show CDR1 as SGHRS and CDR2 as YFSETQ. V was pared by 1 base and J by 5 bases, with 9 bases between. The CDR3 has 13 residues. CDR3 residues: CASSLLPGTEAFF. The CDR3 nucleotides are TGCGCCAGCAGCTTGTTGCCGGGAACTGAAGCTTTCTTT.

The genes are TRBV19 and TRBJ1-1; 12 positions agree with TRBD1. From germline, CDR1 is LNHDA and CDR2 SQIVND (reference sequence). The J segment lost 0 bases and the V segment lost 5 bases, leaving 7 bases of the junction unmatched. The CDR3 is made up of 17 amino acids. The CDR3 loop is CASSLRDRGRVNTEAFF. The CDR3 DNA sequence: TGTGCCAGTAGTCTTCGGGACAGGGGGCGCGTGAACACTGAAGCTTTCTTT.

The genes are TRBV13 and TRBJ2-5, with 10 bases matching TRBD2. The CDR3 has 14 amino acids. Germline V gene data show CDR1 as PRHDT and CDR2 as FYEKMQ (reference sequence). V lost 8 bases, J lost 2 bases, and 5 bases stayed unmatched. Here the CDR3 reads CASLRTSGQETQYF. The DNA for the CDR3 is TGTGCCAGCCTTCGGACTAGCGGACAAGAGACCCAGTACTTC.

The gene calls are TRBV10-3 and TRBJ1-1, with D possibly matching TRBD1 (5 bases). CDR1 ENHRY and CDR2 SYGVKD come from the germline V gene. This CDR3 is built from 11 residues. Trimming removed 6 bases at V and 7 bases at J, with 9 bases between. The CDR3 reads CAISQGVEAFF. The CDR3 DNA follows: TGTGCCATCAGCCAAGGGGTTGAAGCTTTCTTT.

V usage is TRBV18 and J usage is TRBJ2-7; 10 positions match TRBD1. The CDR3 covers 14 residues. V lost 5 bases, J lost 4 bases, and 5 bases stayed unmatched. The germline gives CDR1 KGHSH, CDR2 LQKENI. CDR3 amino acids: CASSAGTGVYEQYF. The CDR3 DNA sequence: TGTGCCAGCTCAGCCGGGACAGGGGTATACGAGCAGTACTTC.

The chain uses TRBV11-2 and TRBJ2-3; possible D gene TRBD1, 5 bases. Germline V gene lookup returns CDR1 SGHAT and CDR2 FQNNGV. The length of the CDR3 is 15 residues. The ends were cut back, 4 bases at V and 3 bases at J, with 14 bases in the middle. The CDR3 region has the DNA TGTGCCAGCAGCTCCACAGGACATTTAACAGATACGCAGTATTTT. This encodes CASSSTGHLTDTQYF.

The rearrangement uses TRBV6-1 and TRBJ1-5; TRBD1 matches 12 bases. Trimming took 1 base from V and 7 from J; bases not matched to a gene: 8. In germline, CDR1 is MNHNS, CDR2 SASEGT. CDR3 size: 17 residues. The CDR3 spells CASSEVSGTGGWQPQHF. DNA for the CDR3: TGTGCCAGCAGTGAAGTGTCCGGGACAGGGGGCTGGCAGCCCCAGCATTTT.

V gene TRBV6-2 or TRBV6-3 combines with J gene TRBJ1-2; perhaps TRBD1 as D (5 bases). Per the germline V gene, CDR1 is MNHEY and CDR2 is SVGEGT. This CDR3 has 12 residues. V gave up 4 bases and J gave up 5 bases, with 8 bases separating them. This chain's CDR3 is CASSSAGYGYTF. CDR3 coding DNA: TGTGCCAGCAGTTCGGCAGGGTATGGCTACACCTTC.

The chain couples TRBV7-3 to TRBJ1-2; a weak D match, TRBD1 (5 bases). Germline V CDR1 and CDR2: SGHTA, FQGTGA. V lost 5 bases and J 1 base, leaving 17 bases between the germline ends. This CDR3 is 16 amino acids long. For the CDR3, the DNA is TGTGCCAGCAGCCCCAGTGGGGCGCTCAATAACTATGGCTACACCTTC. Its protein is CASSPSGALNNYGYTF.

This sequence joins TRBV3-1 (or the pseudogene TRBV3-2) and TRBJ1-3; unclear D gene. Per germline, CDR1 LGHDT and CDR2 YNNKEL (reference sequence). This CDR3 has 14 amino acids. V was shortened by 0 bases and J by 4 bases, with 7 bases between the two germline ends. The CDR3 coding sequence is TGTGCCAGCAGCCAAGAGAGGGCGGGAAACACCATATATTTT. Amino acid sequence: CASSQERAGNTIYF.

A few counts support this clone. The chain combines TRBV5-8 with TRBJ1-6, with D hard to call. The CDR3 is made up of 17 amino acids. Germline CDR1 is SGHTS and CDR2 is YDEGEE. Trimming shortened V by 0 bases and J by 0 bases, and 10 bases separated the two germline ends. CDR3: CASSLAGISSYNSPLHF. CDR3 sequence (DNA): TGTGCCAGCAGCTTGGCCGGGATCTCCTCCTATAATTCACCCCTCCACTTT.

The chain recombines TRBV5-5 with TRBJ1-2; 8 nucleotides agree with TRBD1. The CDR3 is made up of 16 amino acids. V was clipped by 3 bases and J by 4 bases; unmatched bases: 11. CDR1 is SGHKS, CDR2 YYEKEE, per germline (reference sequence). The CDR3 region has the DNA TGTGCCAGCAGCTCTAGGACAGGGTTCCCCCTCTATGGCTACACCTTC. It translates to CASSSRTGFPLYGYTF.

The chain employs TRBV5-5 and TRBJ1-2; D uncertain. The CDR3 totals 13 residues. The germline gives CDR1 SGHKS, CDR2 YYEKEE (reference sequence). Trimming removed 3 bases at V and 3 bases at J, with 9 bases between. The CDR3 loop is CASSSNSYYGYTF. The CDR3 coding sequence is TGTGCCAGCAGCTCTAACAGCTACTATGGCTACACCTTC.

The chain combines TRBV6-2 or TRBV6-3 with TRBJ1-6; TRBD1 matches at 8 bases. V was clipped by 5 bases and J by 3 bases; unmatched bases: 6. The CDR3 runs to 16 residues. In germline, CDR1 is MNHEY, CDR2 SVGEGT. The chain's CDR3 is CASSLPGQGYNSPLHF. DNA for the CDR3: TGTGCCAGCAGTCTCCCTGGACAGGGCTATAATTCACCCCTCCACTTT.

This chain uses TRBV18 with TRBJ2-4; TRBD1 might be the D (5 bases). CDR1 is KGHSH and CDR2 is LQKENI in the germline V gene. Trimming pared 3 bases from V and 1 base from J, leaving 10 bases between. This CDR3 is 15 amino acids long. The CDR3 nucleotides are TGTGCCAGCTCACCCCAGGGTCAGGCCAAAAACATTCAGTACTTC. This sequence encodes CASSPQGQAKNIQYF. Combining the CDR3 with reference TRBV18 and TRBJ2-4 gives the whole variable domain NAGVMQNPRHLVRRRGQEARLRCSPMKGHSHVYWYRQLPEEGLKFMVYLQKENIIDESGMPKERFSAEFPKEGPSILRIQQVVRGDSAAYFCASSPQGQAKNIQYFGAGTRLSVL.

The V and J genes are TRBV9 and TRBJ1-6, with TRBD1 identical over 10 bases. CDR3 length equals 15 residues. In germline, CDR1 is SGDLS, CDR2 YYNGEE. Trimming cost V 0 bases and J 8 bases; bases outside gene matches: 2. The DNA for the CDR3 is TGTGCCAGCAGCGTAGACGGACAGGGGGATTCACCCCTCCACTTT. It translates to CASSVDGQGDSPLHF. The full variable domain, with the rest looked up from reference TRBV9 and TRBJ1-6, is DSGVTQTPKHLITATGQRVTLRCSPRSGDLSVYWYQQSLDQGLQFLIQYYNGEERAKGNILERFSAQQFPDLHSELNLSSLELGDSALYFCASSVDGQGDSPLHFGNGTRLTVT.

This chain connects TRBV7-3 to TRBJ1-1; D is perhaps TRBD1 (6 bases). CDR3 length: 13 residues. The germline V and J ends were trimmed by 4 bases and 1 base, with 7 bases remaining between them. Germline CDR1 SGHTA, CDR2 FQGTGA. The CDR3 spells CASSWTANTEAFF. The CDR3 region has the DNA TGTGCCAGCAGCTGGACAGCGAACACTGAAGCTTTCTTT.

This clone came up a few times. The chain links TRBV5-1 to TRBJ2-2; 10 bases line up with TRBD2. Germline V CDR1 and CDR2: SGHRS, YFSETQ. The trim removed 3 bases at V and 4 bases at J, leaving 12 bases unmatched. The CDR3 is 18 amino acids. CDR3 region: CASSSSFLAGVGTGELFF. Here the CDR3 DNA reads TGCGCCAGCAGCTCCAGCTTTCTAGCGGGGGTTGGCACCGGGGAGCTGTTTTTT. Using reference TRBV5-1 and TRBJ2-2 for the parts outside the CDR3, the full variable domain is KAGVTQTPRYLIKTRGQQVTLSCSPISGHRSVSWYQQTPGQGLQFLFEYFSETQRNKGNFPGRFSGRQFSNSRSEMNVSTLELGDSALYLCASSSSFLAGVGTGELFFGEGSRLTVL.

Here the CDR3 DNA reads TGTGCCAGCAGTTTTACAGGGGGCAACTATGGCTACACCTTC. This sequence encodes CASSFTGGNYGYTF. The J gene is TRBJ1-2, the V gene TRBV27; 9 bases match TRBD1. Per germline, CDR1 MNHEY and CDR2 SMNVEV (reference sequence). V trimming: 3 bases; J trimming: 2 bases; junction bases outside the gene matches: 1. The CDR3 is 14 residues long.